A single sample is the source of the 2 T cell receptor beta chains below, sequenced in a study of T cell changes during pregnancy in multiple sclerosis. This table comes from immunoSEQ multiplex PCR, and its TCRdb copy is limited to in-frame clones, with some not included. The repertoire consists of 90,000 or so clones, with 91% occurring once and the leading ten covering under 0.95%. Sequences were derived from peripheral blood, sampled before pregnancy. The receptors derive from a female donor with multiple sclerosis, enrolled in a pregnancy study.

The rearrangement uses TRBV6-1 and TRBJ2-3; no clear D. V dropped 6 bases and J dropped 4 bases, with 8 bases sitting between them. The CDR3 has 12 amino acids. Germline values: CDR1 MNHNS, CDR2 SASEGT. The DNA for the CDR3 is TGTGCCAGCAGAGTACTACCAGATACGCAGTATTTT. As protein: CASRVLPDTQYF.

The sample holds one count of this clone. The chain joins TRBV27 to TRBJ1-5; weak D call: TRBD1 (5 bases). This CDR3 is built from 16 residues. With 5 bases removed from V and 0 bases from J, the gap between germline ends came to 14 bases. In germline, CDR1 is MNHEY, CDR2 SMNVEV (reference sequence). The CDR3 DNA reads TGTGCCAGCAGTCCCCGGGCAGGGTATAGCAATCAGCCCCAGCATTTT. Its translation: CASSPRAGYSNQPQHF.